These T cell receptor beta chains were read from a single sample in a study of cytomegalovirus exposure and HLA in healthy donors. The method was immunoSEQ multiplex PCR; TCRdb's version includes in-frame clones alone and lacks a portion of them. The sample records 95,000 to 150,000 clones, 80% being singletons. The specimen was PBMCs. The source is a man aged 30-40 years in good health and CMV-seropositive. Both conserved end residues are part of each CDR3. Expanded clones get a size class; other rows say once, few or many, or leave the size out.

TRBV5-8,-,CASSLVAGDRGDF
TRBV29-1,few,CSVKDRYEQFF
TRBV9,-,CASSSLAGGTAFF
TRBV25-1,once,CASSLGTGGNSPLHF
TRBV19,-,CASGPRQGIYNEQFF
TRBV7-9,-,CASSCSPGQGKSCNEQFF
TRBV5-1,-,CASSFSGTVENTIYF
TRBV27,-,CASEGQGAEQYF
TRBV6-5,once,CASSKTGGTEAFF
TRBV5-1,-,CASSLRGTGILNEQFF
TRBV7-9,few,CASSRTALNYGYTF
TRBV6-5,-,CASSYFGSHEAFF
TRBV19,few,CASSEQGASGYTF
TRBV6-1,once,CASSEKFVFWPAPESYTEAFF
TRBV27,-,CASSFRGNYGYTF
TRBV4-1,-,CASSQALESSGETQYF
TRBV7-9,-,CASSPLVRGTGPYEQYF
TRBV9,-,CASSALAGAPSTDTQYF
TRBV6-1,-,CASRGTSGGHYEQYF
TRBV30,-,CAWSVGTGGGYTF
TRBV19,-,CASSIDTGTHEQYF
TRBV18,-,CASSPTGVRTYEQYF